Following are 17 T cell receptor beta chains from one sample sequenced in a study of T cell repertoires in cytomegalovirus infection. TCRdb passed the reads through MiXCR, listing each CDR3 protein once. The profile shows under 90,000 distinct CDR3 sequences, approximately 45% of them singletons. For these receptors, no antigen is known. Sequencing was performed on CD8+ T cells from cultured PBMCs, taken from culture after CMV antigen stimulation. The origin of the receptors is a human donor in good health (CMV status not recorded). Some clones in this sample may be carry-over from other donors' samples.

V is TRBV13 and J is TRBJ2-1, with D perhaps matching TRBD2 (6 bases). The CDR3 extends over 15 amino acids. The V end was cut by 5 bases, the J end by 5 bases, with 16 bases between. Germline assignment: CDR1 PRHDT and CDR2 FYEKMQ (reference sequence). The CDR3 sequence: CASSLLARGHNEQFF. CDR3 DNA sequence: TGTGCCAGCAGCCTACTCGCGCGGGGCCACAATGAGCAGTTCTTC.

The chain carries TRBV6-8 and TRBJ2-3, with 14 bases that match TRBD2. Germline assignment: CDR1 MNHGY and CDR2 SAAAGT. The CDR3 length is 18 residues. The trim removed 4 bases at V and 6 bases at J, leaving 12 bases unmatched. The CDR3, as DNA: TGTGCCAGCAGTTTTACCGGGACTAGCGGGGGTAGGTCGGATACGCAGTATTTT. Its protein is CASSFTGTSGGRSDTQYF.

This clonotype was picked up one time. CDR3: CASSLWGQGRLDTEAFF. CDR3 in DNA: TGTGCCAGCAGCTTATGGGGGCAAGGAAGGTTGGACACTGAAGCTTTCTTT. V gene TRBV11-2 combines with J gene TRBJ1-1, with D tentatively TRBD1 (6 bases). Germline V gives CDR1 SGHAT, CDR2 FQNNGV. V shed 2 bases and J shed 3 bases, with 19 bases lying between them. This CDR3 spans 17 amino acids. Using reference TRBV11-2 and TRBJ1-1 for the parts outside the CDR3, the full variable domain is EAGVAQSPRYKIIEKRQSVAFWCNPISGHATLYWYQQILGQGPKLLIQFQNNGVVDDSQLPKDRFSAERLKGVDSTLKIQPAKLEDSAVYLCASSLWGQGRLDTEAFFGQGTRLTVV.

This clonotype has only one observation. V usage is TRBV12-3 or TRBV12-4 and J usage is TRBJ2-7, with D unclear. V gave up 3 bases and J gave up 2 bases, with 8 bases separating them. The CDR3 covers 13 residues. The DNA for the CDR3 is TGTGCCAGCAGTTTTTTCCTTGCCTACGAGCAGTACTTC. Translated: CASSFFLAYEQYF.

The J gene is TRBJ2-5, the V gene TRBV7-8, with 12 bases matching TRBD2. With 5 bases clipped from V and 4 bases from J, the junction kept 2 bases outside the gene matches. The CDR3 length is 14 residues. Germline values: CDR1 SGHVS, CDR2 FQNEAQ. This chain's CDR3 is CASSRTSGAETQYF. Written as DNA, the CDR3 is TGTGCCAGCAGCCGGACTAGCGGGGCAGAGACCCAGTACTTC.

This clonotype was observed a handful of times. The chain couples TRBV7-2 to TRBJ1-5, with a weak D call TRBD1 (5 bases). CDR3 size: 13 residues. The germline V gene encodes CDR1 SGHTA and CDR2 FQGNSA. V was pared by 8 bases and J by 0 bases, with 8 bases between. The CDR3 DNA sequence: TGTGCCAGCGGGGCTCTTAGCAATCAGCCCCAGCATTTT. Its translation: CASGALSNQPQHF.

This clonotype appeared a few times. This chain connects TRBV12-3 or TRBV12-4 to TRBJ2-1, with D uncertain. Trimming shortened V by 5 bases and J by 2 bases, and 16 bases separated the two germline ends. The CDR3 runs to 16 residues. CDR3 protein: CASSTDPRPPYNEQFF. The CDR3 DNA reads as TGTGCCAGCAGTACCGACCCTAGACCCCCCTACAATGAGCAGTTCTTC.

The genes are TRBV9 and TRBJ1-4; no clear D gene. V was trimmed by 4 bases and J by 11 bases, leaving 18 bases between them. This CDR3 region has 14 residues. Germline V gives CDR1 SGDLS, CDR2 YYNGEE. The CDR3 DNA reads TGTGCCAGCAGCCCTGAGGGCTCAAGCGGGAAACTGTTTTTT. It is translated as CASSPEGSSGKLFF.

This chain uses TRBV7-8 with TRBJ2-6, with 7 positions matching TRBD1. CDR1 is SGHVS, CDR2 FQNEAQ, per germline. The CDR3 is made up of 15 amino acids. After removal of 5 bases from V and 2 bases from J, the junction contained 3 bases not matched to a gene. The CDR3 sequence is CASSRDRAGANVLTF. DNA of the CDR3: TGTGCCAGCAGCCGAGACAGGGCTGGGGCCAACGTCCTGACTTTC. The full variable domain, with the rest looked up from reference TRBV7-8 and TRBJ2-6, is GAGVSQSPRYKVAKRGQDVALRCDPISGHVSLFWYQQALGQGPEFLTYFQNEAQLDKSGLPSDRFFAERPEGSVSTLKIQRTQQEDSAVYLCASSRDRAGANVLTFGAGSRLTVL.

CDR3 coding DNA: TGTGCCAGTAGTATTAAGATGAACACTGAAGCTTTCTTT. Protein sequence: CASSIKMNTEAFF. The genes are TRBV19 and TRBJ1-1; unclear D gene. V lost 3 bases and J 0 bases, leaving 5 bases between the germline ends. Germline lookup yields CDR1 LNHDA and CDR2 SQIVND (reference sequence). CDR3 length: 13 residues.

The rearrangement uses TRBV27 and TRBJ1-5; 8 bases agree with TRBD1. The CDR3 has 14 residues. Trimming removed 4 bases from V and 5 bases from J; junction bases left unmatched: 4. The germline gives CDR1 MNHEY, CDR2 SMNVEV (reference sequence). In DNA form, the CDR3 reads TGTGCCAGCAGTTCGACAGGGGATCATCAGCCCCAGCATTTT. Its protein product is CASSSTGDHQPQHF.

About this clonotype: This CDR3 is missing its conserved last phenylalanine or tryptophan, likely due to a read error. The chain combines TRBV7-8 with TRBJ2-1; D ambiguous. This CDR3 spans 13 amino acids. Per germline, CDR1 SGHVS and CDR2 FQNEAQ. Trimming removed 1 base at V and 5 bases at J, with 6 bases between. The CDR3 bases are TGTGCCAGCAGCTTAGAGGCGGACAATGAGCAGTTCATC. Residues: CASSLEADNEQFI.

This sequence joins TRBV27 and TRBJ2-1, with D tentatively TRBD2 (5 bases). V lost 4 bases, J lost 7 bases, and 20 bases lay in between. The CDR3 covers 16 residues. CDR1 and CDR2 (germline): MNHEY, SMNVEV (reference sequence). The CDR3 sequence: CASSSERPPRRNEQFF. CDR3 in DNA: TGTGCCAGCAGTTCGGAGCGGCCCCCCCGACGGAATGAGCAGTTCTTC.

V usage is TRBV7-2 and J usage is TRBJ2-5; D assignment may be TRBD1 or TRBD2 (6 bases each). This CDR3 is built from 15 residues. CDR1 SGHTA and CDR2 FQGNSA come from the germline V gene. Trimming stripped 5 bases from V and 2 bases from J, with 15 bases between. The CDR3 reads CASSLDWRGQETQYF. CDR3 sequence (DNA): TGTGCCAGCAGCCTGGACTGGAGGGGGCAAGAGACCCAGTACTTC. The whole variable domain, filled in from reference TRBV7-2 and TRBJ2-5, reads GAGVSQSPSNKVTEKGKDVELRCDPISGHTALYWYRQSLGQGLEFLIYFQGNSAPDKSGLPSDRFSAERTGGSVSTLTIQRTQQEDSAVYLCASSLDWRGQETQYFGPGTRLLVL.

This clonotype was seen more than once but under ten times. This rearrangement joins TRBV4-1 to TRBJ1-2, with 10 nucleotides matching TRBD1. J lost 4 bases, V lost 4 bases, and 6 bases had no gene match. This CDR3 contains 15 residues. Germline CDR1 is MGHRA and CDR2 is YSYEKL. The CDR3 DNA reads as TGCGCCAGCAGCCGAAGGGACAGGGGAGGCTATGGCTACACCTTC. It translates to CASSRRDRGGYGYTF.

The V call is TRBV27, the J call TRBJ1-5; 8 bases match TRBD1. In germline, CDR1 is MNHEY, CDR2 SMNVEV (reference sequence). The trim removed 6 bases at V and 9 bases at J, leaving 10 bases unmatched. This CDR3 region has 14 residues. The CDR3 loop reads CASSPGGGFWPQHF. CDR3 DNA: TGTGCCAGCAGCCCAGGGGGCGGGTTCTGGCCCCAGCATTTT.

The V call is TRBV12-3 or TRBV12-4, the J call TRBJ2-7; D might be TRBD2 (5 bases). Trimming removed 5 bases from V and 3 bases from J, with 11 bases in between. There are 13 residues in the CDR3. The CDR3 DNA follows: TGTGCCAGCAGTGATAGCGTTTACTACGAGCAGTACTTC. It encodes CASSDSVYYEQYF.